This T cell receptor beta chain was profiled in a study of shared clonotypes between healthy human individuals. CDR3 length: 13 amino acids. CDR1 and CDR2 from the germline V gene are LNHDA and SQIVND (reference sequence). Trimming shortened V by 5 bases and J by 7 bases, and 14 bases separated the two germline ends. All donors were healthy HIV-negative adults lacking recent acute infections or vaccinations. The assay was immunoSEQ multiplex PCR, and TCRdb's table has in-frame clones only and misses some. The sample carries a few hundred thousand clones, just over 75% recorded once. This sequence joins TRBV19 and TRBJ1-1; D unclear. This clonotype was obtained from a woman aged 35 to 49 in good health. Some clones in this sample may be carry-over from other donors' samples. Material for sequencing was PBMCs. CDR3 sequence (DNA): TGTGCCAGTAGTGATCGACCGGAAGGTGAAGCTTTCTTT. As protein: CASSDRPEGEAFF.